This T cell receptor beta chain was captured by sequencing in a study of response to subunit inactivated influenza vaccine. General study findings and limits: Few new T cells, the authors suggested, are recruited by each seasonal influenza vaccination.

TCRdb itself ran the RT-PCR reads through MiXCR, one entry per CDR3 protein. The sample carries some 850,000 distinct CDR3 sequences, less than 20% recorded once. This clonotype occurred many times. What it recognizes is unknown. This TCR was recovered from a man in his fifties or sixties who received an inactivated influenza vaccine. The sample here was PBMCs from blood, taken around 5 days after vaccination.

CDR3 in amino acids: CASRSGWTGSYNEQFF. CDR3 nucleotides: TGTGCCAGCAGGTCGGGGTGGACAGGGTCCTACAATGAGCAGTTCTTC. The V call is TRBV12-3 or TRBV12-4, the J call TRBJ2-1; the match to TRBD1 covers 8 bases. The CDR3 has 16 residues. Trimming cost V 6 bases and J 1 base; bases outside gene matches: 8.